Here is one T cell receptor (beta chain) with its context. Antigen specificity is unknown. cDNA for each sample came from eight separate reactions. TCRdb re-analyzed the 5' RACE reads; it lists each CDR3 protein once, without DNA. The table for this sample gives roughly 330,000 distinct CDR3 sequences. The CDR3 is 18 residues long. Germline assignment: CDR1 MNHNS and CDR2 SASEGT. The source of the sample is a study of monozygotic twins with inflammatory bowel disease. Regarding the study as a whole: T cell subtypes that differed could not be told apart. Patients got different immunosuppressive treatments, which may have made their repertoires more variable. The co-twins with IBD showed lower TCRbeta diversity (inverse Simpson) than their healthy siblings.

The gene calls are TRBV6-1 and TRBJ2-7; TCRdb indicates TRBD1, and absent DNA this call remains unverified. This TCR came from a human donor with ulcerative colitis or Crohn's disease, or a healthy co-twin of an affected twin (not recorded which). The sequencing input was blood. CDR3 in amino acids: CASRSEPGQIIIPYEQYF.